Listed below are T cell receptor beta chains from one sample, sequenced in a study of beta chain features in type 1 diabetes. The method was immunoSEQ multiplex PCR; TCRdb's version includes in-frame clones alone and lacks a portion of them. The sample consists of hundreds of thousands of clones, roughly 12% of them appearing once. What was sequenced was naive CD4+ T cells from blood. The receptors stem from a man younger than 30 in good health. The CDR3 runs from the conserved cysteine through the conserved F or W. D genes are given only for firm matches. Clone size is shown for a subset of rows, as once, few, many or a class of expanded clone.

abundance: -; v_gene: TRBV6-5; d_gene: TRBD1; j_gene: TRBJ2-1; CDR3nt: TGTGCCAGCAGCACGGACAGGGCGACCTACAATGAGCAGTTCTTC; CDR3aa: CASSTDRATYNEQFF
abundance: -; v_gene: TRBV10-3; d_gene: TRBD1; j_gene: TRBJ1-2; CDR3nt: TGTGCCACCCGACAGGGTGGCTACACCTTC; CDR3aa: CATRQGGYTF
abundance: -; v_gene: TRBV28; d_gene: -; j_gene: TRBJ1-4; CDR3nt: TGTGCCAGCAGTTCGGCAGGGAATGAAAAACTGTTTTTT; CDR3aa: CASSSAGNEKLFF
abundance: few; v_gene: TRBV7-2; d_gene: TRBD1; j_gene: TRBJ1-1; CDR3nt: TGTGCCAGCAGCTTAGCGGAGGACAGGATAGCTTTCTTT; CDR3aa: CASSLAEDRIAFF
abundance: -; v_gene: TRBV11-3; d_gene: TRBD1; j_gene: TRBJ2-5; CDR3nt: TGTGCCAGCAGCAAAGGACAGGGGCAAGAGACCCAGTACTTC; CDR3aa: CASSKGQGQETQYF
abundance: few; v_gene: TRBV28; d_gene: -; j_gene: TRBJ1-1; CDR3nt: TGTGCCAGCAGTGGAGTAGGAGCTTTCTTT; CDR3aa: CASSGVGAFF
abundance: few; v_gene: TRBV25-1; d_gene: -; j_gene: TRBJ1-1; CDR3nt: TGTGCCAGCAGTGAATATTCGGGAACATTCACTGAAGCTTTCTTT; CDR3aa: CASSEYSGTFTEAFF
abundance: -; v_gene: TRBV25-1; d_gene: -; j_gene: TRBJ2-5; CDR3nt: TGTGCCAGCAGTGAACCCAAGACAGCGCTCGTTCAAGAGACCCAGTACTTC; CDR3aa: CASSEPKTALVQETQYF
abundance: many; v_gene: TRBV30; d_gene: TRBD1; j_gene: TRBJ2-3; CDR3nt: TGTGCCTGGGACAGGGGAACAGATACGCAGTATTTT; CDR3aa: CAWDRGTDTQYF
abundance: few; v_gene: TRBV4-1; d_gene: TRBD1; j_gene: TRBJ2-3; CDR3nt: TGCGCCAGCAGCCAAGATAGTTCCCATACCGGGACAGGGGCAGATACGCAGTATTTT; CDR3aa: CASSQDSSHTGTGADTQYF
abundance: few; v_gene: TRBV5-1; d_gene: -; j_gene: TRBJ1-2; CDR3nt: TGCGCCAGCAGCACGGGACTGCCGGACTATGGCTACACCTTC; CDR3aa: CASSTGLPDYGYTF
abundance: -; v_gene: TRBV11-1; d_gene: -; j_gene: TRBJ2-3; CDR3nt: TGTGCCAGCAGCTGGACAGTAGATACGCAGTATTTT; CDR3aa: CASSWTVDTQYF
abundance: few; v_gene: TRBV7-3; d_gene: -; j_gene: TRBJ1-1; CDR3nt: TGTGCCAGCAGCCGAGAAGGGGTAACTGAAGCTTTCTTT; CDR3aa: CASSREGVTEAFF
abundance: few; v_gene: TRBV7-8; d_gene: TRBD2; j_gene: TRBJ2-1; CDR3nt: TGTGCCAGCAGCCCGGGACTAGCGGGGAGGACCGATAACAATGAGCAGTTCTTC; CDR3aa: CASSPGLAGRTDNNEQFF
abundance: few; v_gene: TRBV4-3; d_gene: -; j_gene: TRBJ2-2; CDR3nt: TGCGCCAGCAGCCAAGAGTTTCCAGGCTCTATTTCGGCCGGGGAGCTGTTTTTT; CDR3aa: CASSQEFPGSISAGELFF
abundance: -; v_gene: TRBV5-1; d_gene: TRBD1; j_gene: TRBJ2-5; CDR3nt: TGCGCCAGCAGACAGGGGCCTGCCGGCCAAGAGACCCAGTACTTC; CDR3aa: CASRQGPAGQETQYF
abundance: -; v_gene: TRBV9; d_gene: TRBD2; j_gene: TRBJ2-1; CDR3nt: TGTGCCAGCAGCGTAGCGGGACCGGGAGGGCCAATTGATGAGCAGTTCTTC; CDR3aa: CASSVAGPGGPIDEQFF
abundance: -; v_gene: TRBV7-2; d_gene: TRBD2; j_gene: TRBJ2-3; CDR3nt: TGTGCCAGCAGCTTACTAGCGGGGGCCGGGGGAGATACGCAGTATTTT; CDR3aa: CASSLLAGAGGDTQYF
abundance: -; v_gene: TRBV19; d_gene: -; j_gene: TRBJ2-5; CDR3nt: TGTGCCAGTAGTCAGGGGATGGGGGAGACCCAGTACTTC; CDR3aa: CASSQGMGETQYF
abundance: few; v_gene: TRBV4-2; d_gene: -; j_gene: TRBJ1-5; CDR3nt: TGTGCCAGCAGCCAAGAACAGGATAGCAATCAGCCCCAGCATTTT; CDR3aa: CASSQEQDSNQPQHF
abundance: few; v_gene: TRBV18; d_gene: -; j_gene: TRBJ2-5; CDR3nt: TGTGCCAGCTCACCACCCGGACGGGAGCAAGAGACCCAGTACTTC; CDR3aa: CASSPPGREQETQYF
abundance: few; v_gene: TRBV30; d_gene: -; j_gene: TRBJ2-1; CDR3nt: TGTGCCTGGACCTATAAAGTGGCCTACAATGAGCAGTTCTTC; CDR3aa: CAWTYKVAYNEQFF
abundance: -; v_gene: TRBV19; d_gene: -; j_gene: TRBJ1-2; CDR3nt: TGTGCCAGTAGACTAATATCCGGTGGACAGGGCTACACCTTC; CDR3aa: CASRLISGGQGYTF
abundance: few; v_gene: TRBV9; d_gene: TRBD2; j_gene: TRBJ2-1; CDR3nt: TGTGCCAGCAGCGAGGGACTAGCGGGCCAAACTGAGCAGTTCTTC; CDR3aa: CASSEGLAGQTEQFF
abundance: -; v_gene: TRBV4-3; d_gene: TRBD1; j_gene: TRBJ2-5; CDR3nt: TGCGCCAGCAGCCTGGGACAGATGGATGGATCCGAGACCCAGTACTTC; CDR3aa: CASSLGQMDGSETQYF
abundance: -; v_gene: TRBV7-9; d_gene: -; j_gene: TRBJ2-2; CDR3nt: TGTGCCTTTATGTGGAACACCGGGGAGCTGTTTTTT; CDR3aa: CAFMWNTGELFF
abundance: few; v_gene: TRBV7-9; d_gene: -; j_gene: TRBJ1-2; CDR3nt: TGTGCCAGCAGCTTAGGGGCAGGGGAGAACTATGGCTACACCTTC; CDR3aa: CASSLGAGENYGYTF
abundance: few; v_gene: TRBV7-3; d_gene: TRBD1; j_gene: TRBJ2-2; CDR3nt: TGTGCCAGCAGCTTAACGGGATATACAGGGGACACCGGGGAGCTGTTTTTT; CDR3aa: CASSLTGYTGDTGELFF
abundance: few; v_gene: TRBV20-1; d_gene: -; j_gene: TRBJ2-5; CDR3nt: TGCAGTGCTAATACGGGGGAGACCCAGTACTTC; CDR3aa: CSANTGETQYF
abundance: few; v_gene: TRBV7-9; d_gene: -; j_gene: TRBJ2-1; CDR3nt: TGTGCCAGCAGCTTAGTACAGGGAATATGGGATGAGCAGTTCTTC; CDR3aa: CASSLVQGIWDEQFF